These 30 T cell receptor beta chains were sequenced from one sample in a study of blood T cell repertoires in COVID-19. Data came from immunoSEQ multiplex PCR; TCRdb stores just in-frame clones and leaves some out. Of about 420,000 clones in the sample, approximately 90% were seen once. The sequenced sample was peripheral blood. The receptors stem from a man younger than 30 with COVID-19, enrolled during active disease.

The chain uses TRBV20-1 and TRBJ1-3; no firm D call. Germline CDR1 is DFQATT and CDR2 is SNEGSKA (reference sequence). This CDR3 is built from 16 residues. With 3 bases removed from V and 0 bases from J, the gap between germline ends came to 15 bases. CDR3 amino acids: CSASTGVPSSGNTIYF. CDR3 nucleotide sequence: TGCAGTGCTAGTACCGGGGTCCCTAGCTCTGGAAACACCATATATTTT.

The gene calls are TRBV5-1 and TRBJ2-1, with 8 bases that match TRBD2. In germline, CDR1 is SGHRS, CDR2 YFSETQ. Trimming cost V 4 bases and J 7 bases; bases outside gene matches: 10. This CDR3 is built from 15 residues. As DNA, the CDR3 is TGCGCCAGCAGCGCCTGGGACTCTAGCGGGAATGAGCAGTTCTTC. Protein product: CASSAWDSSGNEQFF.

The rearrangement joins TRBV3-1 (or the pseudogene TRBV3-2) to TRBJ1-2; D not resolved. The V end lost 1 base, the J end lost 9 bases, and 9 bases lay between the germline ends. The CDR3 is 12 amino acids. In germline, CDR1 is LGHDT, CDR2 YNNKEL (reference sequence). The CDR3 loop reads CASSQGALSYTF. CDR3 in DNA: TGTGCCAGCAGCCAAGGAGCGTTAAGCTACACCTTC.

In this sample, this clone turned up a few times. CDR3 protein: CASRGGVSEQYF. CDR3 DNA: TGTGCCAGCAGGGGAGGGGTTTCCGAGCAGTACTTC. The J gene is TRBJ2-7, the V gene TRBV2; TRBD2 aligns across 7 bases. Trimming cost V 6 bases and J 6 bases; bases outside gene matches: 5. Germline V gene lookup returns CDR1 SNHLY and CDR2 FYNNEI. The CDR3 is 12 amino acids. The full variable domain, completed using reference TRBV2 and TRBJ2-7, is EPEVTQTPSHQVTQMGQEVILRCVPISNHLYFYWYRQILGQKVEFLVSFYNNEISEKSEIFDDQFSVERPDGSNFTLKIRSTKLEDSAMYFCASRGGVSEQYFGPGTRLTVT.

The V and J genes are TRBV4-1 and TRBJ1-1, with TRBD1 matching 10 bases. The CDR3 extends over 16 amino acids. Germline assignment: CDR1 MGHRA and CDR2 YSYEKL. J was trimmed by 2 bases and V by 6 bases; bases with no gene match: 9. Written as DNA, the CDR3 is TGCGCCAGCAGATTCGGACAGGGGGGAAGAAACACTGAAGCTTTCTTT. Its protein is CASRFGQGGRNTEAFF.

Points on this clone: Different DNA sequences within this sample yield the same CDR3. The rearrangement joins TRBV2 to TRBJ2-1, with a weak D call TRBD1 (6 bases). The ends were cut back, 5 bases at V and 5 bases at J, with 10 bases in the middle. This CDR3 region has 13 residues. Germline V lookup: CDR1 SNHLY, CDR2 FYNNEI. CDR3 nucleotides: TGTGCCAGCAGTCAGGGACACAACAATGAGCAGTTCTTC. Translation: CASSQGHNNEQFF.

The genes are TRBV5-4 and TRBJ2-5; 7 bases fit TRBD1. Losses at the gene ends were 3 bases for V and 4 bases for J; bases not matched to a gene: 9. The CDR3 is 15 amino acids. Germline CDR1 SGHNT, CDR2 YYREEE (reference sequence). The CDR3 spells CASSSTGATRETQYF. The DNA for the CDR3 is TGTGCCAGCAGCTCCACAGGGGCGACGCGAGAGACCCAGTACTTC.

This clone was detected only a few times. The rearrangement links TRBV10-2 to TRBJ2-2; 8 positions agree with TRBD2. The germline V gene encodes CDR1 WSHSY and CDR2 SAAADI. The CDR3 extends over 14 amino acids. The junction had 4 bases not matched to a gene; V was cut back by 7 bases and J by 3 bases. The CDR3 is CASTAGDYTGELFF. CDR3 DNA sequence: TGCGCCAGCACAGCGGGAGATTACACCGGGGAGCTGTTTTTT.

The rearrangement uses TRBV4-1 and TRBJ2-5, with 7 bases identical to TRBD1. The CDR3 covers 15 residues. J was trimmed by 1 base and V by 3 bases; bases with no gene match: 5. The germline V gene has CDR1 MGHRA and CDR2 YSYEKL. The CDR3 DNA reads as TGCGCCAGCAGCCAGGAGACAGGGCCCCAAGAGACCCAGTACTTC. Protein sequence: CASSQETGPQETQYF.

The rearrangement joins TRBV7-9 to TRBJ2-2, with 11 bases that match TRBD1. The CDR3 runs to 15 residues. V gave up 5 bases and J gave up 4 bases; unmatched junction bases: 3. The germline V gene has CDR1 SEHNR and CDR2 FQNEAQ (reference sequence). This CDR3 reads CASSHGTGGTGELFF. The CDR3 DNA follows: TGTGCCAGCAGCCATGGGACAGGGGGCACCGGGGAGCTGTTTTTT. The full variable domain, in which reference TRBV7-9 and TRBJ2-2 provide the parts outside the CDR3, is DTGVSQNPRHKITKRGQNVTFRCDPISEHNRLYWYRQTLGQGPEFLTYFQNEAQLEKSRLLSDRFSAERPKGSFSTLEIQRTEQGDSAMYLCASSHGTGGTGELFFGEGSRLTVL.

The V gene is TRBV6-5, the J gene TRBJ2-7, with 7 bases fitting TRBD2. Germline CDR1 is MNHEY and CDR2 is SVGAGI. This CDR3 region has 14 residues. With V trimmed by 10 bases and J by 3 bases, 12 bases remained unmatched. The CDR3 nucleotides are TGTGCCACCCGGTTAGGGCTAGCGGTCTACGAGCAGTACTTC. Translating it yields CATRLGLAVYEQYF.

The chain couples TRBV7-9 to TRBJ1-1; D gene unclear. Trimming left V 2 bases short and J 1 base short, with 8 bases between. Germline CDR1 reads SEHNR; CDR2 reads FQNEAQ (reference sequence). CDR3 length: 14 residues. CDR3 coding DNA: TGTGCCAGCAGCTTATTCTTCGGGAACACTGAAGCTTTCTTT. Its protein is CASSLFFGNTEAFF.

V and J are TRBV5-6 and TRBJ1-2; 7 bases are shared with TRBD1. After removal of 3 bases from V and 5 bases from J, the junction contained 13 bases not matched to a gene. The germline gives CDR1 SGHDT, CDR2 YYEEEE. The CDR3 spans 16 residues. CDR3 nucleotide sequence: TGTGCCAGCAGCTCGCTTGGCACCGGGACAGATTATGGCTACACCTTC. It specifies CASSSLGTGTDYGYTF. The full variable domain, completed using reference TRBV5-6 and TRBJ1-2, is DAGVTQSPTHLIKTRGQQVTLRCSPKSGHDTVSWYQQALGQGPQFIFQYYEEEERQRGNFPDRFSGHQFPNYSSELNVNALLLGDSALYLCASSSLGTGTDYGYTFGSGTRLTVV.

The rearrangement uses TRBV7-9 and TRBJ2-5; possibly TRBD2 for D (6 bases). CDR3 length: 14 amino acids. Trimming took off 0 bases at V and 7 bases at J, with 12 bases between the two ends. Germline-derived CDR1 and CDR2 are SEHNR and FQNEAQ (reference sequence). The CDR3 DNA follows: TGTGCCAGCAGCTTAGCGGAGGGCGGAGGGACCCAGTACTTC. Translated: CASSLAEGGGTQYF.

The gene calls are TRBV12-5 and TRBJ2-3, with TRBD1 matching 7 bases. CDR1 and CDR2 (germline): LGHNT, FRNRAP. V was pared by 6 bases and J by 3 bases, with 9 bases of the junction left unmatched. The CDR3 has 15 amino acids. CDR3 amino acids: CASGNTGVRTDTQYF. The CDR3 DNA reads TGTGCTAGTGGCAATACAGGGGTCAGGACAGATACGCAGTATTTT.

This clone occurred once. The genes are TRBV5-6 and TRBJ1-1, with TRBD1 as a possible D gene (6 bases). V was shortened by 1 base and J by 11 bases, with 21 bases between the two germline ends. This CDR3 has 15 residues. CDR1 is SGHDT, CDR2 YYEEEE, per germline. The CDR3 sequence is CASSLLGQRGTGAFF. The CDR3 nucleotides read TGTGCCAGCAGCTTGTTAGGACAGCGAGGGACCGGCGCTTTCTTT. Drawing the rest from reference TRBV5-6 and TRBJ1-1, the complete variable domain is DAGVTQSPTHLIKTRGQQVTLRCSPKSGHDTVSWYQQALGQGPQFIFQYYEEEERQRGNFPDRFSGHQFPNYSSELNVNALLLGDSALYLCASSLLGQRGTGAFFGQGTRLTVV.

J is TRBJ2-1 and V is TRBV18; 13 bases fit TRBD2. V shed 1 base, J shed 5 bases, and the junction held 8 bases outside the gene matches. The CDR3 runs 18 residues. Germline V CDR1 and CDR2: KGHSH, LQKENI. The CDR3 DNA is TGTGCCAGCTCACCACACCGCGCGGGACTAGCGGGAAACAATGAGCAGTTCTTC. Its protein product is CASSPHRAGLAGNNEQFF.

Concerning this clone itself: The junction departs from the called germline gene at one end, perhaps through a read error. This chain uses TRBV7-9 with TRBJ1-2, with D unresolved. The CDR3 contains 14 residues. Per the germline V gene, CDR1 is SEHNR and CDR2 is FQNEAQ (reference sequence). CDR3 residues: CASSFALDNYGYTF. DNA for the CDR3: TGTGCCAGCAGCTTTGCCCTGGATAACTATGGCTACACCTTT.

CDR3 nucleotide sequence: TGTGCCAGCAGCTTGGTAGGGGGAGGGCCCGGAGAGCAGTACTTC. Amino acids: CASSLVGGGPGEQYF. The V call is TRBV5-6, the J call TRBJ2-7; perhaps TRBD2 as D (7 bases). V gave up 0 bases and J gave up 7 bases, with 17 bases separating them. This CDR3 comprises 15 residues. Germline assignment: CDR1 SGHDT and CDR2 YYEEEE. Complete variable domain (other parts from reference TRBV5-6 and TRBJ2-7): DAGVTQSPTHLIKTRGQQVTLRCSPKSGHDTVSWYQQALGQGPQFIFQYYEEEERQRGNFPDRFSGHQFPNYSSELNVNALLLGDSALYLCASSLVGGGPGEQYFGPGTRLTVT.

The chain couples TRBV24-1 to TRBJ2-1, with 12 bases fitting TRBD2. J gave up 7 bases and V 4 bases, and 10 bases lay outside the gene matches. The CDR3 consists of 17 residues. CDR1 is KGHDR and CDR2 is SFDVKD in the germline V gene. This chain's CDR3 is CATSDPLTSGSTNEQFF. The CDR3 DNA reads TGTGCCACCAGTGACCCTCTGACTAGCGGGAGCACTAATGAGCAGTTCTTC.

This clone was seen only once. This sequence joins TRBV7-9 and TRBJ2-5, with 10 positions matching TRBD2. Germline-derived CDR1 and CDR2 are SEHNR and FQNEAQ (reference sequence). V lost 5 bases, J lost 5 bases, and 20 bases stayed unmatched. The CDR3 length is 19 residues. CDR3 sequence (DNA): TGTGCCAGCAGCCCTCGCAAAGGTGGGGGCCCTAGCGGGAGTGAGACCCAGTACTTC. As protein: CASSPRKGGGPSGSETQYF.

Note on this clone: Other DNA variants within this sample encode the same CDR3. The CDR3, as DNA: TGTGCCAGTAGTCCGGTGGGGGGAGGCACTGAAGCTTTCTTT. It is translated as CASSPVGGGTEAFF. The V call is TRBV19, the J call TRBJ1-1, with D possibly matching TRBD1 (5 bases). V lost 5 bases, J lost 4 bases, and 14 bases lay in between. The CDR3 extends over 14 amino acids. Germline V gene lookup returns CDR1 LNHDA and CDR2 SQIVND (reference sequence).

The V call is TRBV5-1, the J call TRBJ2-7; TRBD1 might be the D (6 bases). Trimming took 4 bases from V and 2 from J, leaving 22 bases between them. CDR1 and CDR2 (germline): SGHRS, YFSETQ. The CDR3 is 17 amino acids. CDR3 amino acids: CASSRHSAGTTPYEQYF. In DNA, the CDR3 is TGCGCCAGCAGCAGACATTCCGCCGGGACAACTCCCTACGAGCAGTACTTC.

This clone was observed a single time. V is TRBV23-1 and J is TRBJ2-5; tentative D call: TRBD2 (6 bases). Being an ORF, TRBV23-1 has a function that is uncertain. CDR3 length equals 15 residues. Trimming pared 2 bases from V and 1 base from J, leaving 11 bases between. As DNA, the CDR3 is TGCGCCAGCAGTCAAAACCGGGACTTCCAAGAGACCCAGTACTTC. It translates to CASSQNRDFQETQYF.

About this clone itself: Distinct nucleotide sequences in the sample also encode this CDR3. This sequence joins TRBV27 and TRBJ1-2; no clear D gene. Trimming pared 3 bases from V and 8 bases from J, leaving 13 bases between. This CDR3 has 13 residues. CDR1 is MNHEY and CDR2 is SMNVEV in the germline V gene (reference sequence). Here the CDR3 reads CASSLDRGRGYTF. In nucleotides, the CDR3 is TGTGCCAGCAGTTTGGATCGGGGTAGGGGCTACACCTTC.

The chain uses TRBV6-5 and TRBJ1-5; D is perhaps TRBD1 (6 bases). The CDR3 runs to 13 residues. Trimming removed 6 bases at V and 3 bases at J, with 9 bases between. The germline CDR1 and CDR2 sequences are MNHEY and SVGAGI. The CDR3 bases are TGTGCCAGCAGATGGGACAACAATCAGCCCCAGCATTTT. Amino acids: CASRWDNNQPQHF.

This rearrangement joins TRBV5-5 to TRBJ1-1, with a tentative D call TRBD1 (5 bases). CDR3 length: 14 residues. CDR1 is SGHKS and CDR2 is YYEKEE in the germline V gene (reference sequence). The V end lost 2 bases, the J end lost 1 base, and 9 bases lay between the germline ends. CDR3 nucleotide sequence: TGTGCCAGCAGCTTCGGACACCGGAACACTGAAGCTTTCTTT. Translated, it gives CASSFGHRNTEAFF. Drawing the rest from reference TRBV5-5 and TRBJ1-1, the complete variable domain is DAGVTQSPTHLIKTRGQQVTLRCSPISGHKSVSWYQQVLGQGPQFIFQYYEKEERGRGNFPDRFSARQFPNYSSELNVNALLLGDSALYLCASSFGHRNTEAFFGQGTRLTVV.

The J gene is TRBJ2-7, the V gene TRBV5-4, with TRBD2 matching over 10 bases. The V gene end was trimmed by 9 bases and the J gene end by 3 bases; junction bases not matched to a gene: 15. CDR1 is SGHNT, CDR2 YYREEE, per germline (reference sequence). The length of the CDR3 is 16 residues. In DNA form, the CDR3 reads TGTGCCAACGCGGAAACGGGTCTAGCGGGAGTCTACGAGCAGTACTTC. This gives the protein CANAETGLAGVYEQYF.

This chain joins TRBV19 and TRBJ1-5, with TRBD1 matching over 8 bases. The trim removed 6 bases at V and 7 bases at J, leaving 8 bases unmatched. Germline lookup yields CDR1 LNHDA and CDR2 SQIVND (reference sequence). This CDR3 has 14 amino acids. In DNA, the CDR3 is TGTGCCAGTAGCCCTGGACAGGGTCGGCAGCCCCAGCATTTT. It is translated as CASSPGQGRQPQHF.

The chain combines TRBV19 with TRBJ1-5; TRBD1 is a possible D gene (6 bases). Germline CDR1 and CDR2: LNHDA and SQIVND (reference sequence). V lost 9 bases to trimming and J lost 5 bases, with 14 bases between them. The CDR3 has 13 amino acids. The CDR3 nucleotides read TGTGCCAGCACAGGGAGCGTTGATCAGCCCCAGCATTTT. It yields the protein CASTGSVDQPQHF.